The rows below give T cell receptor beta chains drawn from one sample of a study of cytotoxic CD8 clonotypes in ibrutinib-treated CLL. TCRdb's copy holds only in-frame clones and misses some; the assay was immunoSEQ multiplex PCR. The sample contains 120,000 to 150,000 clones, more than 85% of which appear only once. The sample in question was PBMCs, obtained after 12 months of ibrutinib treatment. The receptors shown here come from a human donor with chronic lymphocytic leukemia. Both conserved end residues are part of each CDR3. D genes are given only for firm matches. Rows give clone size only sometimes, using once, few, many, or a class for an expanded clone.

d_call,v_call,j_call,clone_size,cdr3_nt,cdr3_aa
.,TRBV11-2,TRBJ2-3,.,TGTGCCAGCAGCTTATCCAGAAGGCAAACAGATACGCAGTATTTT,CASSLSRRQTDTQYF
.,TRBV19,TRBJ1-4,.,TGTGCCAGTAGTATCGAGACTGTCGAAAAACTGTTTTTT,CASSIETVEKLFF
.,TRBV9,TRBJ2-2,.,TGTGCCAGCAGCGTAGAGTTTACGAACACCGGGGAGCTGTTTTTT,CASSVEFTNTGELFF
TRBD1,TRBV4-2,TRBJ1-1,.,TGTGCCAGCAGCCAAGATCCAGGGGGCGCGGGTACTGAAGCTTTCTTT,CASSQDPGGAGTEAFF
TRBD1,TRBV28,TRBJ1-2,.,TGTGCCAGCAGTTTATTACGCGGGGACAGGGGATATGGCTACACCTTC,CASSLLRGDRGYGYTF
.,TRBV11-3,TRBJ2-3,.,TGTGCCAGCAGCTTCCGCACAGATACGCAGTATTTT,CASSFRTDTQYF
TRBD1,TRBV27,TRBJ2-5,.,TGTGCCAGCAGTTTAACGGTCAGGGGGCGGGAGACCCAGTACTTC,CASSLTVRGRETQYF
.,TRBV11-3,TRBJ2-1,.,TGTGCCAGCAGCACCCTGGGGGGGGCGCAGGACAATGAGCAGTTCTTC,CASSTLGGAQDNEQFF
TRBD2,TRBV9,TRBJ2-3,.,TGTGCCAGCAGCGTTCGCCCAAGCGGGAGGGCCGGTAGCACAGATACGCAGTATTTT,CASSVRPSGRAGSTDTQYF
.,TRBV15,TRBJ1-5,.,TGTGCCACCAGCAGAGGGACCGGGGGAGGTCAGCCCCAGCATTTT,CATSRGTGGGQPQHF
TRBD2,TRBV6-5,TRBJ2-7,.,TGTGCCAGCAGTTACGGGATAGCGGGGATATACGAGCAGTACTTC,CASSYGIAGIYEQYF
TRBD1,TRBV9,TRBJ2-7,.,TGTGCCAGCAGCTGGGGACAGCTTAGCTCCTACGAGCAGTACTTC,CASSWGQLSSYEQYF
.,TRBV20-1,TRBJ2-5,.,TGCAGTGCTAGACCCGGGGAGACCCAGTACTTC,CSARPGETQYF
.,TRBV11-3,TRBJ2-2,.,TGTGCCAGCAGCCTTAACACCGGGGAGCTGTTTTTT,CASSLNTGELFF
.,TRBV15,TRBJ1-5,.,TGTGCCACCAGCAGAGATAGAGCTGGCAATCAGCCCCAGCATTTT,CATSRDRAGNQPQHF
TRBD1,TRBV10-1,TRBJ2-1,.,TGCGCCAGTACGCGGGACAGGGTAGCGGATGAGCAGTTCTTC,CASTRDRVADEQFF
.,TRBV11-2,TRBJ2-2,once,TGTGCCAGCAGCGTAAACACCGGGGAGCTGTTTTTT,CASSVNTGELFF
.,TRBV28,TRBJ1-5,.,TGTGCCAGCAGGCCTCCCCTAAGCAATCAGCCCCAGCATTTT,CASRPPLSNQPQHF
TRBD2,TRBV2,TRBJ2-7,.,TGTGCCAGCAGTCGACTAGCGGGCTCCTACGAGCAGTACTTC,CASSRLAGSYEQYF
.,TRBV5-1,TRBJ1-1,.,TGCGCCAGCAGCCCCAAGGTGGGGGGCGGTCCTGAAGCTTTCTTT,CASSPKVGGGPEAFF
.,TRBV27,TRBJ2-7,once,TGTGCCAGCACCCCACTAGGGAGCTCCTACGAGCAGTACTTC,CASTPLGSSYEQYF
TRBD2,TRBV11-2,TRBJ2-4,.,TGTGCCAGCAGCTTAACTAGCGGGTCGGGAAACATTCAGTACTTC,CASSLTSGSGNIQYF
.,TRBV11-2,TRBJ2-7,.,TGTGCCAGCAGCTTAGATGGCAGGGGTTACGAGCAGTACTTC,CASSLDGRGYEQYF
.,TRBV11-2,TRBJ1-5,.,TGTGCCAGCAGCTTAGGCTCAGGGGTGATGGGCAATCAGCCCCAGCATTTT,CASSLGSGVMGNQPQHF
.,TRBV7-2,TRBJ2-4,.,TGTGCCAGCAGCACATCAGACACACCCGGCGGAAACATTCAGTACTTC,CASSTSDTPGGNIQYF
.,TRBV2,TRBJ1-5,.,TGTGCCAGCAGTGTCGGCGGGTTGGATCAGCCCCAGCATTTT,CASSVGGLDQPQHF